Below are 5 T cell receptor beta chains sequenced from a single sample in a study of T cell changes during pregnancy in multiple sclerosis. The data were produced by immunoSEQ multiplex PCR, yet TCRdb's version contains in-frame clones alone and is incomplete. Here the sample spans fewer than 50,000 clones, 88% being singletons. The specimen was CD8+ T cells from peripheral blood mononuclear cells, collected in the third trimester of pregnancy. The receptors stem from a female donor with multiple sclerosis, enrolled in a pregnancy study.

This clone was seen only once. The rearrangement links TRBV30 to TRBJ2-1; 8 positions agree with TRBD1. Trimming removed 2 bases from V and 10 bases from J; junction bases left unmatched: 7. The CDR3 totals 13 residues. CDR1 is GTSNPN and CDR2 is SVGIG in the germline V gene (reference sequence). CDR3 in amino acids: CAWSPTGGNEQFF. DNA of the CDR3: TGTGCCTGGAGTCCTACAGGGGGGAACGAGCAGTTCTTC.

The chain couples TRBV5-1 to TRBJ1-1; possibly TRBD1 for D (5 bases). The CDR3 sequence is 13 residues long. Germline V lookup: CDR1 SGHRS, CDR2 YFSETQ. Trimming took off 4 bases at V and 1 base at J, with 8 bases between the two ends. The CDR3 is CASSAGGNTEAFF. DNA for the CDR3: TGCGCCAGCAGCGCGGGGGGGAACACTGAAGCTTTCTTT. The full variable domain, in which reference TRBV5-1 and TRBJ1-1 provide the parts outside the CDR3, is KAGVTQTPRYLIKTRGQQVTLSCSPISGHRSVSWYQQTPGQGLQFLFEYFSETQRNKGNFPGRFSGRQFSNSRSEMNVSTLELGDSALYLCASSAGGNTEAFFGQGTRLTVV.

The V and J genes are TRBV30 and TRBJ2-5, with 10 bases that match TRBD1. The CDR3 runs 14 residues. The J segment lost 5 bases and the V segment lost 5 bases, leaving 8 bases of the junction unmatched. The germline V gene encodes CDR1 GTSNPN and CDR2 SVGIG (reference sequence). As DNA, the CDR3 is TGTGCCTGGGCACCGGACAGGGGGTCGGAGACCCAGTACTTC. This translates into CAWAPDRGSETQYF.

The chain's CDR3 is CASSPGTGGYEQYF. The CDR3 coding sequence is TGTGCCAGCAGTCCAGGGACAGGGGGCTACGAGCAGTACTTC. The chain combines TRBV27 with TRBJ2-7; TRBD1 agrees at 11 bases. The CDR3 is 14 amino acids. Germline V gene sequence: CDR1 MNHEY, CDR2 SMNVEV (reference sequence). J was trimmed by 3 bases and V by 5 bases; bases with no gene match: 3.

The chain couples TRBV11-2 to TRBJ2-7; TRBD2 is a possible D gene (6 bases). V was shortened by 5 bases and J by 2 bases, with 13 bases between the two germline ends. The germline V gene has CDR1 SGHAT and CDR2 FQNNGV. This CDR3 is 14 amino acids long. The CDR3 DNA reads TGTGCCAGCAGCCGGGACGGACTAACCTACGAGCAGTACTTC. Protein sequence: CASSRDGLTYEQYF.